These 9 T cell receptor beta chains were sequenced from one sample in a study of technical replicates of blood from a few donors. Repertoires were generated with immunoSEQ multiplex PCR, while TCRdb's copy carries only in-frame clones and drops some. Among fewer than 85,000 clones listed, roughly 89% were seen once. The material sequenced was T cells isolated from PBMCs. The origin of the receptors is a human donor in good health.

The chain joins TRBV4-1 to TRBJ1-1; TRBD1 might be the D (6 bases). Looked up from germline, CDR1 is MGHRA and CDR2 is YSYEKL. The CDR3 contains 16 residues. V lost 2 bases to trimming and J lost 0 bases, with 13 bases between them. The CDR3 protein is CASSQKGGHMNTEAFF. Here the CDR3 DNA reads TGCGCCAGCAGCCAAAAAGGGGGTCATATGAACACTGAAGCTTTCTTT.

The chain employs TRBV28 and TRBJ2-3; TRBD1 might be the D (5 bases). Trimming left V 8 bases short and J 5 bases short, with 14 bases between. This CDR3 has 13 residues. CDR1 and CDR2 from the germline V gene are MDHEN and SYDVKM. DNA of the CDR3: TGTGCCAGCCTTTCAGGGCCCCTAGATACGCAGTATTTT. Protein sequence: CASLSGPLDTQYF. The variable domain in full, completed from reference TRBV28 and TRBJ2-3, reads DVKVTQSSRYLVKRTGEKVFLECVQDMDHENMFWYRQDPGLGLRLIYFSYDVKMKEKGDIPEGYSVSREKKERFSLILESASTNQTSMYLCASLSGPLDTQYFGPGTRLTVL.

The chain links TRBV6-1 to TRBJ2-1, with TRBD2 identical over 7 bases. The junction had 9 bases not matched to a gene; V was cut back by 9 bases and J by 7 bases. The germline CDR1 and CDR2 sequences are MNHNS and SASEGT. This CDR3 is built from 13 residues. The DNA of the CDR3 is TGTGCCAGTAGGGACTATGGGTTAAATGAGCAGTTCTTC. Its translation is CASRDYGLNEQFF.

The rearrangement joins TRBV2 to TRBJ1-5; no firm D call. Looked up from germline, CDR1 is SNHLY and CDR2 is FYNNEI. CDR3 length equals 13 residues. V shed 10 bases and J shed 0 bases, with 10 bases lying between them. The CDR3 DNA sequence: TGTGCCACCTCATACAATAGCAATCAGCCCCAGCATTTT. Amino acids: CATSYNSNQPQHF.

This clone was found once. The CDR3 bases are TGCGCCAGCAGCCAAGAGGCACAGGTGCTGTTCTATGGCTACACCTTC. Translating it yields CASSQEAQVLFYGYTF. The rearrangement joins TRBV4-3 to TRBJ1-2; possible D gene TRBD1, 5 bases. V was shortened by 0 bases and J by 4 bases, with 15 bases between the two germline ends. Germline assignment: CDR1 LGHNA and CDR2 YSLEER. The CDR3 is 16 residues long.

This clone was recorded once. This chain joins TRBV6-1 and TRBJ1-4; a possible D gene is TRBD1 (6 bases). The germline V and J ends were trimmed by 10 bases and 5 bases, with 14 bases remaining between them. Germline V gives CDR1 MNHNS, CDR2 SASEGT. The CDR3 contains 13 residues. The CDR3 nucleotides are TGTGCCACTACGCCGACAGGAAATGAAAAACTGTTTTTT. This translates into CATTPTGNEKLFF.

This clone has a single count. The chain has TRBV28 and TRBJ2-7, with 8 nucleotides matching TRBD2. In germline, CDR1 is MDHEN, CDR2 SYDVKM. The CDR3 spans 14 residues. With V trimmed by 5 bases and J by 3 bases, 6 bases remained unmatched. The CDR3 DNA is TGTGCCAGCAGTCCGGGGCGGGAGGTCTACGAGCAGTACTTC. Translated, it gives CASSPGREVYEQYF.

CDR3 sequence (DNA): TGTGCCAGCAGCCCAGAGGTCCAGGGGGCCGGGTCTGAAGCTTTCTTT. Translation gives CASSPEVQGAGSEAFF. The chain links TRBV4-2 to TRBJ1-1; 8 nucleotides align to TRBD1. The CDR3 extends over 16 amino acids. The germline V gene has CDR1 LGHNA and CDR2 YNFKEQ. J was trimmed by 6 bases and V by 4 bases; bases with no gene match: 13.

The V and J genes are TRBV11-2 and TRBJ1-2; D may be TRBD1 (6 bases). The CDR3 runs to 14 residues. Germline V lookup: CDR1 SGHAT, CDR2 FQNNGV. Trimming stripped 6 bases from V and 4 bases from J, with 15 bases between. As DNA, the CDR3 is TGTGCCAGCAGTCCCCACGGCAGGGGCTATGGCTACACCTTC. It is translated as CASSPHGRGYGYTF.